The 9 T cell receptor beta chains below come from one sample, sequenced in a study of chemoradiotherapy in HPV16-positive cancers. TCRdb's table, derived via immunoSEQ multiplex PCR, lists solely in-frame clones and lacks some. This sample has tens of thousands of clones; around 84% occur once, and the top ten carry around 5.1%. The starting material was blood, obtained from a patient who underwent chemoradiotherapy. The source is a human donor with HPV-associated anogenital cancer.

The chain uses TRBV15 and TRBJ2-6, with D possibly matching TRBD1 (6 bases). The V gene lost 5 bases and the J gene lost 0 bases, with 17 bases spanning the gap. Germline CDR1 reads LNHNV; CDR2 reads YYDKDF (reference sequence). This CDR3 region has 18 residues. The CDR3 bases are TGTGCCACCAGCGCAGACAGGACCACTTTCTCTGGGGCCAACGTCCTGACTTTC. Its protein is CATSADRTTFSGANVLTF.

V is TRBV7-9 and J is TRBJ1-1; possibly TRBD1 for D (5 bases). Per germline, CDR1 SEHNR and CDR2 FQNEAQ (reference sequence). The CDR3 totals 15 residues. Trimming shortened V by 5 bases and J by 3 bases, and 16 bases separated the two germline ends. The CDR3 nucleotides read TGTGCCAGCAGCCCGTACGGGGCTGGCGACACTGAAGCTTTCTTT. The encoded protein is CASSPYGAGDTEAFF.

Remarks on this clone: Relative to the germline gene, one junction end is altered; a read error may explain this. The chain carries TRBV19 and TRBJ1-1, with TRBD1 matching over 9 bases. The CDR3 is 15 residues long. Germline V gene data show CDR1 as LNHDA and CDR2 as SQIVND (reference sequence). The CDR3 DNA follows: TGTGCCAGTAGGATAGAACAGGGGGCATCGTCTGAAGCTTTCTTT. It specifies CASRIEQGASSEAFF.

The chain has TRBV7-9 and TRBJ2-7; possibly TRBD1 for D (5 bases). The CDR3 runs to 16 residues. Trimming took 5 bases from V and 3 from J, leaving 20 bases between them. Per germline, CDR1 SEHNR and CDR2 FQNEAQ (reference sequence). The CDR3 DNA follows: TGTGCCAGCAGCCGTATTCGCCAGGGTGGGATCTACGAGCAGTACTTC. It is translated as CASSRIRQGGIYEQYF.

V usage is TRBV5-1 and J usage is TRBJ2-3, with 10 bases that match TRBD2. CDR3 length: 19 residues. Germline V gene data show CDR1 as SGHRS and CDR2 as YFSETQ. Germline trimming cut 0 bases from V and 1 base from J; bases unmatched to any gene: 11. CDR3 sequence: CASSLEFASSGGRTDTQYF. The CDR3, as DNA: TGCGCCAGCAGCTTGGAATTTGCGTCTAGCGGGGGCCGCACAGATACGCAGTATTTT.

The chain has TRBV9 and TRBJ2-3; D is uncertain. The length of the CDR3 is 12 residues. Germline lookup yields CDR1 SGDLS and CDR2 YYNGEE. Trimming cost V 4 bases and J 1 base, with 4 bases left between them. CDR3 sequence reads: CASSRGTDTQYF. CDR3 bases: TGTGCCAGCAGCCGGGGCACAGATACGCAGTATTTT.

The chain is built from TRBV27 and TRBJ2-5; D gene uncertain. V gave up 6 bases and J gave up 2 bases, with 16 bases separating them. Looked up from germline, CDR1 is MNHEY and CDR2 is SMNVEV (reference sequence). The CDR3 totals 15 residues. CDR3 bases: TGTGCCAGCAGCCCGACACCAAACTTTCAAGAGACCCAGTACTTC. Translated, it gives CASSPTPNFQETQYF.

The chain joins TRBV5-1 to TRBJ1-6; possible D gene TRBD1, 6 bases. The CDR3 has 16 residues. V lost 4 bases and J lost 2, with 13 bases in between. Germline-derived CDR1 and CDR2 are SGHRS and YFSETQ. CDR3 sequence (DNA): TGCGCCAGCAGCCGTGAAGGGGACACCTATAATTCACCCCTCCACTTT. This gives the protein CASSREGDTYNSPLHF.

The chain combines TRBV7-6 with TRBJ2-7; D unclear. CDR1 SGHVS and CDR2 FNYEAQ come from the germline V gene. Trimming pared 6 bases from V and 10 bases from J, leaving 19 bases between. The length of the CDR3 is 13 residues. In DNA, the CDR3 is TGTGCCAGCAGTTCTGGAGTCCGAAGAGAACAGTACTTC. Residues: CASSSGVRREQYF.